The source of this T cell receptor (beta chain) is a study of shared clonotypes between healthy human individuals. The method was immunoSEQ multiplex PCR; TCRdb's version includes in-frame clones alone and lacks a portion of them. Among some 480,000 clones, around 80% were seen once, and the ten largest hold 9.5% to 15%. The sequenced sample consisted of PBMCs. This receptor was obtained from a woman aged 40 to 49 in good health. Some clones in this sample may be carry-over from other donors' samples.

CDR3 region: CASSLAASGASYEQYF. CDR3 in DNA: TGTGCCAGCAGTTTAGCGGCTAGCGGTGCCTCCTACGAGCAGTACTTC. V gene TRBV27 combines with J gene TRBJ2-7; 7 nucleotides align to TRBD2. The germline CDR1 and CDR2 sequences are MNHEY and SMNVEV (reference sequence). The CDR3 totals 16 residues. Trimming removed 2 bases from V and 0 bases from J; junction bases left unmatched: 7.